The 25 T cell receptor beta chains given below trace back to one sample, sequenced in a study of blood T cell repertoires in COVID-19. Using immunoSEQ multiplex PCR, the repertoire was profiled, and TCRdb retains in-frame clones only, with some absent. The sample lists tens of thousands of clones; roughly 76% were seen once. Material for sequencing was peripheral blood. The receptor set was obtained from a woman older than 75 with active or convalescent COVID-19.

CDR3 bases: TGTGCCAGCAGCTTAGTGGGGCCTGCACAGGGGGCGCGTGGGGCCAACGTCCTGACTTTC. Translating gives CASSLVGPAQGARGANVLTF. The gene calls are TRBV11-3 and TRBJ2-6; TRBD1 agrees at 9 bases. The J segment lost 3 bases and the V segment lost 1 base, leaving 13 bases of the junction unmatched. The V gene's germline CDR1 is SGHNT and CDR2 YENEEA. This CDR3 is built from 20 residues.

V and J are TRBV4-3 and TRBJ1-3; 11 nucleotides match TRBD1. Germline V lookup: CDR1 LGHNA, CDR2 YSLEER. V lost 0 bases, J lost 7 bases, and 8 bases stayed unmatched. This CDR3 has 17 amino acids. The DNA for the CDR3 is TGCGCCAGCAGCCAAGATCCGGACAGGGGGCTAGGCAACACCATATATTTT. It translates to CASSQDPDRGLGNTIYF.

The J gene is TRBJ2-1, the V gene TRBV6-5; maybe TRBD1 (5 bases). Germline V lookup: CDR1 MNHEY, CDR2 SVGAGI. V lost 8 bases, J lost 5 bases, and 13 bases lay in between. CDR3 length: 13 amino acids. The CDR3, as DNA: TGTGCCAGCGGATGGGCAGGGAACAATGAGCAGTTCTTC. Its protein product is CASGWAGNNEQFF.

The chain links TRBV10-3 to TRBJ2-2, with D maybe TRBD2 (6 bases). Trimming stripped 2 bases from V and 3 bases from J, with 7 bases between. The CDR3 is 14 amino acids. CDR1 and CDR2 from the germline V gene are ENHRY and SYGVKD. The CDR3: CAISEGGYTGELFF. CDR3 nucleotide sequence: TGTGCCATCAGTGAGGGGGGGTACACCGGGGAGCTGTTTTTT.

The chain couples TRBV30 to TRBJ2-5; 11 bases are a match to TRBD2. V trimming: 4 bases; J trimming: 1 base; junction bases outside the gene matches: 8. Per germline, CDR1 GTSNPN and CDR2 SVGIG (reference sequence). This CDR3 comprises 16 residues. This chain's CDR3 is CAWTSGTSGFQETQYF. Here the CDR3 DNA reads TGTGCCTGGACCTCCGGGACTAGCGGTTTCCAAGAGACCCAGTACTTC.

This clone was detected only a few times. V gene TRBV7-6 combines with J gene TRBJ2-5; 8 nucleotides agree with TRBD2. This CDR3 has 18 amino acids. Trimming cost V 5 bases and J 1 base; bases outside gene matches: 15. The germline gives CDR1 SGHVS, CDR2 FNYEAQ. The CDR3 region is CASSPSRNSGAFQETQYF. CDR3 DNA sequence: TGTGCCAGCAGCCCCTCGAGGAATAGCGGGGCCTTCCAAGAGACCCAGTACTTC.

The V gene is TRBV25-1, the J gene TRBJ1-2; tentatively, D is TRBD1 (5 bases). The germline gives CDR1 MGHDK, CDR2 SYGVNS. This CDR3 region has 12 residues. V was clipped by 5 bases and J by 4 bases, with 8 bases between them. This chain's CDR3 is CASSRGTYGYTF. CDR3 coding DNA: TGTGCCAGCAGTCGGGGGACCTATGGCTACACCTTC.

This rearrangement joins TRBV6-2 or TRBV6-3 to TRBJ2-7; weak D call: TRBD2 (6 bases). V lost 5 bases and J 7 bases, leaving 15 bases between the germline ends. The CDR3 is 13 amino acids. Germline V gene lookup returns CDR1 MNHEY and CDR2 SVGEGT. CDR3 sequence (DNA): TGTGCCAGCAGTCCCCTTGCGGGGAGGGAGCAGTACTTC. This codes for CASSPLAGREQYF.

V is TRBV7-6 and J is TRBJ2-7; TRBD2 agrees at 10 bases. V shed 3 bases and J 4 bases; nucleotides not matched to a gene: 9. The CDR3 covers 16 residues. CDR1 and CDR2 from the germline V gene are SGHVS and FNYEAQ. The CDR3 nucleotides are TGTGCCAGCAGCTTGTCTTTAGCGGGAGGACCTTACGAGCAGTACTTC. Translation gives CASSLSLAGGPYEQYF.

This chain links TRBV11-2 with TRBJ2-2; 9 bases are shared with TRBD2. The trim removed 3 bases at V and 5 bases at J, leaving 4 bases unmatched. CDR3 length: 15 amino acids. Germline CDR1 and CDR2: SGHAT and FQNNGV. The CDR3 loop is CASSFSGRGTGELFF. The DNA for the CDR3 is TGTGCCAGCAGCTTTAGCGGGAGAGGGACCGGGGAGCTGTTTTTT.

CDR3 residues: CASSTSSGSETQYF. Here the CDR3 DNA reads TGTGCCAGCAGCACCTCTAGCGGGAGTGAGACCCAGTACTTC. This chain joins TRBV7-3 and TRBJ2-5; 10 bases agree with TRBD2. This CDR3 region has 14 residues. Germline V gives CDR1 SGHTA, CDR2 FQGTGA. The ends lost 5 bases at V and 5 bases at J; junction bases unmatched: 5.

The rearrangement joins TRBV29-1 to TRBJ2-7; 7 bases are a match to TRBD1. Germline loops: CDR1 SQVTM, CDR2 ANQGSEA. The trim removed 6 bases at V and 3 bases at J, leaving 8 bases unmatched. The CDR3 covers 13 residues. The CDR3 region has the DNA TGCAGCGTCCAACCGGGACAGAACTACGAGCAGTACTTC. This translates into CSVQPGQNYEQYF.

V gene TRBV5-1 combines with J gene TRBJ2-3, with TRBD2 identical over 10 bases. The V and J ends lost 0 bases and 4 bases, in that order; junction bases with no gene match: 5. CDR1 SGHRS and CDR2 YFSETQ come from the germline V gene. This CDR3 is 16 amino acids long. CDR3 sequence (DNA): TGCGCCAGCAGCTTGGCTAGCGGGAGCGGGGCAGATACGCAGTATTTT. Amino acid sequence: CASSLASGSGADTQYF.

CDR3 in amino acids: CASSRDLLAGGDKSYNEQFF. CDR3 sequence (DNA): TGTGCCAGCAGCCGAGACCTCTTGGCGGGGGGCGACAAATCCTACAATGAGCAGTTCTTC. The chain recombines TRBV3-1 (or the pseudogene TRBV3-2) with TRBJ2-1, with 8 bases aligning to TRBD2. The CDR3 is made up of 20 amino acids. V lost 4 bases to trimming and J lost 1 base; unmatched junction nucleotides: 18. CDR1 and CDR2 from the germline V gene are LGHDT and YNNKEL (reference sequence).

The chain has TRBV6-2 or TRBV6-3 and TRBJ1-6; D is undetermined. Germline CDR1 is MNHEY and CDR2 is SVGEGT. Between the trimmed V and J ends, which lost 0 bases and 2 bases, there was a span of 5 bases. The CDR3 consists of 15 residues. As DNA, the CDR3 is TGTGCCAGCAGTTACTCGCGGGCCTATAATTCACCCCTCCACTTT. Translating gives CASSYSRAYNSPLHF.

This rearrangement joins TRBV28 to TRBJ2-2, with 14 bases matching TRBD2. With V trimmed by 6 bases and J by 7 bases, 4 bases remained unmatched. CDR1 is MDHEN, CDR2 SYDVKM, per germline. CDR3 size: 15 residues. The CDR3 bases are TGTGCCAGCAGACCCGGGACTAGCGGGAGCGGGGAGCTGTTTTTT. It encodes CASRPGTSGSGELFF.

The CDR3 is CASSYPTGSGEQFF. The DNA for the CDR3 is TGTGCCAGCAGTTACCCAACAGGTTCCGGTGAGCAGTTCTTC. The V call is TRBV6-2 or TRBV6-3, the J call TRBJ2-1, with D perhaps TRBD1 (5 bases). The CDR3 spans 14 residues. The ends were cut back, 2 bases at V and 9 bases at J, with 14 bases in the middle. Germline V gene sequence: CDR1 MNHEY, CDR2 SVGEGT.

This chain uses TRBV2 with TRBJ2-3, with no clear D. Germline V gives CDR1 SNHLY, CDR2 FYNNEI. The CDR3 has 14 amino acids. V lost 5 bases and J lost 0, with 9 bases in between. CDR3 residues: CASSMAVSTDTQYF. In DNA form, the CDR3 reads TGTGCCAGCAGTATGGCGGTTAGCACAGATACGCAGTATTTT.

The CDR3 DNA sequence: TGTGCCAGCAGACCGACTAGCGGGGGGGCGGCAGATACGCAGTATTTT. Its protein product is CASRPTSGGAADTQYF. The chain combines TRBV6-6 with TRBJ2-3; 14 nucleotides match TRBD2. This CDR3 region has 16 residues. V was pared by 6 bases and J by 4 bases, with 6 bases of the junction left unmatched. The V gene's germline CDR1 is MNHNY and CDR2 SVGAGI (reference sequence).

This clone was seen a single time. V is TRBV6-2 or TRBV6-3 and J is TRBJ2-1; 9 bases are shared with TRBD2. Trimming removed 2 bases from V and 7 bases from J; junction bases left unmatched: 6. The germline CDR1 and CDR2 sequences are MNHEY and SVGEGT. The CDR3 sequence is 15 residues long. CDR3 region: CASSYLAGGRNEQFF. The CDR3 bases are TGTGCCAGCAGTTACCTTGCGGGGGGGAGGAATGAGCAGTTCTTC.

The V gene is TRBV7-9, the J gene TRBJ2-1; D possibly corresponds to TRBD1 (5 bases). Trimming cost V 1 base and J 9 bases, with 13 bases left between them. The CDR3 has 14 residues. Looked up from germline, CDR1 is SEHNR and CDR2 is FQNEAQ (reference sequence). The CDR3 DNA reads TGTGCCAGCAGCTTAGATCAGGGTGGCTCTGAGCAGTTCTTC. This codes for CASSLDQGGSEQFF.

The genes are TRBV5-5 and TRBJ2-7; 8 bases align to TRBD1. Germline V gene lookup returns CDR1 SGHKS and CDR2 YYEKEE (reference sequence). The V and J ends lost 0 bases and 2 bases, in that order; junction bases with no gene match: 4. The CDR3 consists of 15 residues. CDR3 DNA sequence: TGTGCCAGCAGCTTGGCCACGGGACAGGCCTACGAGCAGTACTTC. It translates to CASSLATGQAYEQYF.

CDR3 DNA: TGCGCCAGCAGCTTGGGAGTAGAGGGGGCACAGTACTTC. Encoded protein: CASSLGVEGAQYF. The chain carries TRBV5-1 and TRBJ2-7; 7 bases map to TRBD1. Germline lookup yields CDR1 SGHRS and CDR2 YFSETQ. The ends lost 0 bases at V and 10 bases at J; junction bases unmatched: 7. This CDR3 is 13 amino acids long.

The chain carries TRBV7-8 and TRBJ1-3; D call uncertain. Trimming stripped 5 bases from V and 6 bases from J, with 11 bases between. CDR1 and CDR2 (germline): SGHVS, FQNEAQ. There are 13 residues in the CDR3. CDR3 in amino acids: CASSPGLVNTIYF. The CDR3 DNA is TGTGCCAGCAGCCCTGGACTTGTAAACACCATATATTTT. The full variable domain, completed using reference TRBV7-8 and TRBJ1-3, is GAGVSQSPRYKVAKRGQDVALRCDPISGHVSLFWYQQALGQGPEFLTYFQNEAQLDKSGLPSDRFFAERPEGSVSTLKIQRTQQEDSAVYLCASSPGLVNTIYFGEGSWLTVV.

This clone came up a few times. The V call is TRBV21-1, the J call TRBJ1-2; the tabulated D call, TRBD1, remains unverified against the DNA. TRBV21-1 has pseudogene status. This CDR3 region has 18 residues. CDR3 coding DNA: TGTGCCAGCAGCAAATGGAGGGGGCGGAAGGGTTTTAACTATGGCTACACCTTC. As protein: CASSKWRGRKGFNYGYTF.